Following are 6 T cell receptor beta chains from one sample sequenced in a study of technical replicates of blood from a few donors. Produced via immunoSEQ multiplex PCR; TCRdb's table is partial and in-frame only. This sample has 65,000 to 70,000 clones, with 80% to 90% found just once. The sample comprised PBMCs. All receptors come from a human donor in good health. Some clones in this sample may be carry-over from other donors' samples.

For the CDR3, the DNA is TGTGCCAGTAGCTCAACCCTCGGGACTGGCTATGGCTACACCTTC. Protein sequence: CASSSTLGTGYGYTF. The chain recombines TRBV19 with TRBJ1-2, with D possibly TRBD1 on 5 matching bases. This CDR3 has 15 amino acids. Looked up from germline, CDR1 is LNHDA and CDR2 is SQIVND (reference sequence). V lost 6 bases and J lost 4, with 18 bases in between. Full variable domain (remainder filled in from reference TRBV19 and TRBJ1-2): DGGITQSPKYLFRKEGQNVTLSCEQNLNHDAMYWYRQDPGQGLRLIYYSQIVNDFQKGDIAEGYSVSREKKESFPLTVTSAQKNPTAFYLCASSSTLGTGYGYTFGSGTRLTVV.

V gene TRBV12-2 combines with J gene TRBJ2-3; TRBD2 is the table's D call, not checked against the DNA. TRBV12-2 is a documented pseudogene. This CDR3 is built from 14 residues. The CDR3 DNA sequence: TGTGCAAACGTAGCGGGGGTAAACACAGATACGCAGTATTTT. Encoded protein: CANVAGVNTDTQYF.

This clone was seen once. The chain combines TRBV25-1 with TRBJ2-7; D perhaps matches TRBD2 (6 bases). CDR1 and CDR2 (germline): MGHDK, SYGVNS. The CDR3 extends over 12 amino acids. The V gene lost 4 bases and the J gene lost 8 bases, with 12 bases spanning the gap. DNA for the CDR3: TGTGCCAGCAGTGGGCTGGGGGGTAAGCAGTACTTC. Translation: CASSGLGGKQYF.

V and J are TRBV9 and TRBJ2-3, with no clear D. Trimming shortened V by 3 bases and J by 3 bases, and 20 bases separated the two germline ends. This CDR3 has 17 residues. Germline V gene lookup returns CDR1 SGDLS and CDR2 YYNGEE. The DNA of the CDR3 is TGTGCCAGCAGCGCGTTTGGTTGGTCCAGTGGTACAGATACGCAGTATTTT. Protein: CASSAFGWSSGTDTQYF. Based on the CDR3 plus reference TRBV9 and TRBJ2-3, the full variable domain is DSGVTQTPKHLITATGQRVTLRCSPRSGDLSVYWYQQSLDQGLQFLIQYYNGEERAKGNILERFSAQQFPDLHSELNLSSLELGDSALYFCASSAFGWSSGTDTQYFGPGTRLTVL.

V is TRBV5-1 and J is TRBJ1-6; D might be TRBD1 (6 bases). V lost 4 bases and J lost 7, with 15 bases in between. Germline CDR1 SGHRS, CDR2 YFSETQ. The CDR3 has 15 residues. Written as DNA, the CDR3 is TGCGCCAGCAGCCTTAACGCCGGGACAAATTCACCCCTCCACTTT. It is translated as CASSLNAGTNSPLHF.

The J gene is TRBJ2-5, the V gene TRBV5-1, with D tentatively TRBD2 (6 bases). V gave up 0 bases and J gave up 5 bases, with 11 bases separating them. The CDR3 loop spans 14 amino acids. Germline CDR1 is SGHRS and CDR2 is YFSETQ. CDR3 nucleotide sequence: TGCGCCAGCAGCTTGGCGGGGGTTCCCGAGACCCAGTACTTC. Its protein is CASSLAGVPETQYF.